This T cell receptor (beta chain) was observed in a study of immune evolution from preneoplasia to lung adenocarcinoma. Only in-frame clones appear in the TCRdb table, and some are missing; sequencing was by immunoSEQ multiplex PCR. Of 3,900 or so clones in the sample, just under 75% are singletons; the top ten hold roughly 20%. Per germline, CDR1 SGHAT and CDR2 FQNNGV. V lost 3 bases and J 0 bases, leaving 6 bases between the germline ends. The CDR3 is made up of 13 amino acids. Patient tissue came from resections in Japan or China, 2014–2017. Two lung cancer pathologists independently confirmed each histologic diagnosis.

The sequence came from a person between 60 and 80 years old with lung adenocarcinoma. J is TRBJ2-7 and V is TRBV11-2, with D perhaps TRBD2 (5 bases). The sequencing input was FFPE minimally invasive lung adenocarcinoma tissue. In DNA form, the CDR3 reads TGTGCCAGCAGCTTTGGAGGCTCCTACGAGCAGTACTTC. Protein: CASSFGGSYEQYF.